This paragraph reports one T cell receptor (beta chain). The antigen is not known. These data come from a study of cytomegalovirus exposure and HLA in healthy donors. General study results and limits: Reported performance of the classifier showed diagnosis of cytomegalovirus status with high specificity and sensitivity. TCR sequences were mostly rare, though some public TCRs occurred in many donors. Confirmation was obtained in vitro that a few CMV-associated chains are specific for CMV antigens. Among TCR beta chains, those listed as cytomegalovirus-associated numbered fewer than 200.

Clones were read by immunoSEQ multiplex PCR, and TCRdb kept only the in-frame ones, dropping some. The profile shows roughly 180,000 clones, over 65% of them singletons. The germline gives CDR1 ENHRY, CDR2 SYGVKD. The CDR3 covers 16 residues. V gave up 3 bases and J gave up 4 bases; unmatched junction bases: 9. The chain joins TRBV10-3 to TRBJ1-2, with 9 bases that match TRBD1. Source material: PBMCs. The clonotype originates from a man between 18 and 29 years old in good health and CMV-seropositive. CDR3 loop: CAISDGTGRRIYGYTF. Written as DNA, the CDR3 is TGTGCCATCAGTGATGGGACAGGGCGGAGGATCTATGGCTACACCTTC.